A single sample gave rise to the 10 T cell receptor beta chains below, sequenced in a study of blood T cells in healthy people across ages. A sample-barcoded 5' primer and a J-beta primer mix were used in a second PCR of about 6 to 12 cycles. TCRdb recomputed calls from the 5' RACE reads with MiXCR, one row per CDR3 protein. The sample includes 1.5 million to 2 million distinct CDR3 sequences, roughly 28% of them seen just once. The sequenced sample was blood. The receptors stem from a woman in her twenties or thirties in good health.

The chain has TRBV28 and TRBJ1-2; 9 bases are shared with TRBD1. The CDR3 contains 15 residues. Germline V gene data show CDR1 as MDHEN and CDR2 as SYDVKM. J was trimmed by 5 bases and V by 4 bases; bases with no gene match: 8. CDR3 sequence reads: CASSSAGTGIYGYTF. The CDR3 DNA follows: TGTGCCAGCAGTTCAGCCGGGACAGGGATTTATGGCTACACCTTC.

Comments on this clonotype: This may come from a read error, since a much larger clone is one base off. V usage is TRBV12-3 or TRBV12-4 and J usage is TRBJ1-5; TRBD1 agrees at 7 bases. This CDR3 is 15 amino acids long. Trimming removed 3 bases from V and 2 bases from J; junction bases left unmatched: 4. The CDR3 coding sequence is TGTGCCAGCAGTTTGAGACAGGGCGGCAATCAGCCCCAGCATTTT. This encodes CASSLRQGGNQPQHF.

The sample holds many counts of this clonotype. This chain joins TRBV20-1 and TRBJ2-5; 15 nucleotides align to TRBD2. Germline assignment: CDR1 DFQATT and CDR2 SNEGSKA (reference sequence). Trimming removed 4 bases from V and 5 bases from J; junction bases left unmatched: 17. This CDR3 has 19 amino acids. CDR3 DNA: TGCAGTGCTATCCGACCTTTAGGACTAGCGGGGGGGCCGAGTGAGACCCAGTACTTC. Protein sequence: CSAIRPLGLAGGPSETQYF.

The rearrangement links TRBV20-1 to TRBJ2-7; 7 bases map to TRBD1. The tail of the sequence fits TRBJ2-1 better, so the J call may be wrong. CDR1 is DFQATT, CDR2 SNEGSKA, per germline (reference sequence). The CDR3 extends over 13 amino acids. CDR3 amino acids: CSAIRQGLYEQFF. CDR3 nucleotide sequence: TGCAGTGCTATACGACAGGGTTTGTACGAGCAGTTCTTC.

V is TRBV9 and J is TRBJ2-7; D possibly matches TRBD1 or TRBD2 (6 bases each). The DNA matches TRBJ2-5 better at its end, which makes the J call doubtful. Germline V gene lookup returns CDR1 SGDLS and CDR2 YYNGEE. The CDR3 covers 16 residues. CDR3 amino acids: CASSVEDGRGGETQYF. DNA of the CDR3: TGTGCCAGCAGCGTAGAAGACGGGAGAGGGGGAGAGACCCAGTACTTC.

To note about this clonotype: Relative to the germline gene, one junction end is altered; a read error may explain this. This chain uses TRBV7-9 with TRBJ2-3; a weak D match, TRBD2 (6 bases). The CDR3 spans 16 residues. Germline CDR1 SEHNR, CDR2 FQNEAQ (reference sequence). CDR3 residues: CASSFPGDTSTDTQYF. CDR3 in DNA: TGTGCCAGCAGCTTCCCTGGGGATACTAGCACAGATACACAGTATTTT.

This clonotype was seen only a few times. The gene calls are TRBV7-9 and TRBJ2-3, with no clear D. V lost 4 bases and J lost 2, with 16 bases in between. The germline CDR1 and CDR2 sequences are SEHNR and FQNEAQ (reference sequence). The CDR3 is 16 residues long. The CDR3 DNA is TGTGCCAGCAGCTCAATCACCAATTCACTCACAGATACGCAGTATTTT. Encoded protein: CASSSITNSLTDTQYF.

The chain recombines TRBV29-1 with TRBJ1-4; D perhaps matches TRBD1 (5 bases). Per the germline V gene, CDR1 is SQVTM and CDR2 is ANQGSEA. This CDR3 is built from 12 residues. The V end was cut by 4 bases, the J end by 8 bases, with 11 bases between. The CDR3 here is CSVGGSEEKLFF. The CDR3, as DNA: TGCAGCGTTGGGGGGTCGGAAGAAAAACTGTTTTTT.

This clonotype was recorded a few times. This rearrangement joins TRBV10-2 to TRBJ2-5; D may be TRBD2 (5 bases). The V end was cut by 6 bases, the J end by 11 bases, with 19 bases between. The CDR3 length is 13 residues. Germline CDR1 reads WSHSY; CDR2 reads SAAADI. As DNA, the CDR3 is TGCGCCAGCAGCCTCGGGTGGGTCGGGGAGCAGTACTTC. It specifies CASSLGWVGEQYF.

In this sample, this clonotype turned up a few times. V and J are TRBV6-7 and TRBJ2-7; TRBD2 might be the D (6 bases). TRBV6-7 is classed as an ORF, of uncertain function. The CDR3 is 17 amino acids. Trimming removed 2 bases at V and 2 bases at J, with 19 bases between. CDR3 amino acids: CASSYNSVEGSAYEQYF. CDR3 nucleotide sequence: TGTGCCAGCAGTTACAACAGTGTGGAGGGATCAGCCTACGAGCAGTACTTC.